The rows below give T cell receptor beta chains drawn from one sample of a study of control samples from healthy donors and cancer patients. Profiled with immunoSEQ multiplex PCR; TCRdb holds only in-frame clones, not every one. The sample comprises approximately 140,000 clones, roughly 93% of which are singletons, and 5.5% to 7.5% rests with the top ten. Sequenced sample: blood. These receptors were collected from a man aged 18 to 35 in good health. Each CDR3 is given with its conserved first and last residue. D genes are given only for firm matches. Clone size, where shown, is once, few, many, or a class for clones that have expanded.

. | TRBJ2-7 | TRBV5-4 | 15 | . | CASSLFLDPSYEQYF | TGTGCCAGCAGCTTATTTCTAGATCCCTCCTACGAGCAGTACTTC
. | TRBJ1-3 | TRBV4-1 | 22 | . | CASSPWPRDIITEGESGNTIYF | TGCGCCAGCAGCCCTTGGCCCCGGGACATAATTACGGAGGGGGAGTCGGGAAACACCATATATTTT
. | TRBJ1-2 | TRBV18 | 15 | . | CASSPERETFYGYTF | TGTGCCAGCTCACCCGAACGAGAGACCTTTTATGGCTACACCTTC
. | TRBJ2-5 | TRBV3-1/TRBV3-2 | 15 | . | CASSPHSRGQETQYF | TGTGCCAGCAGTCCTCACTCCCGGGGCCAAGAGACCCAGTACTTC
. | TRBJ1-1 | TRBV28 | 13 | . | CATGVGLNTEAFF | TGTGCTACCGGGGTTGGGCTGAACACTGAAGCTTTCTTT
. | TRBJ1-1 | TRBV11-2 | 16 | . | CASSLTGGQSDTEAFF | TGTGCCAGCAGCTTAACCGGGGGGCAGAGCGACACTGAAGCTTTCTTT
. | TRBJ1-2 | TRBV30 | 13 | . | CAWSVQSVTGYTF | TGTGCCTGGAGTGTACAGTCAGTAACTGGCTACACCTTC
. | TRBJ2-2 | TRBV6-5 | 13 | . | CACSRRDTGELFF | TGTGCCTGCTCACGACGGGACACCGGGGAGCTGTTTTTT
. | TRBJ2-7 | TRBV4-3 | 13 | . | CASSQGPGDEQYF | TGCGCCAGCAGCCAAGGACCTGGGGACGAGCAGTACTTC
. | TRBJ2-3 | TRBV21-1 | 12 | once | CASSNRRGTQYF | TGTGCCAGCAGCAACCGACGGGGTACGCAGTATTTT
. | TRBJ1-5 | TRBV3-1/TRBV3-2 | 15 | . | CASSQGRAPNQPQHF | TGTGCCAGCAGCCAGGGTCGGGCCCCTAATCAGCCCCAGCATTTT
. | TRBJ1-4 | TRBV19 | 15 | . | CASSTGGLLNEKLFF | TGTGCCAGTAGTACCGGTGGACTCTTAAATGAAAAACTGTTTTTT
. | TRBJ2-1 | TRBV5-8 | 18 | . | CASSPGWGGTSSYNEQFF | TGTGCCAGCAGCCCGGGGTGGGGGGGCACGAGCTCCTACAATGAGCAGTTCTTC
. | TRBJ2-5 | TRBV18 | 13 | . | CASSPGLQETQYF | TGTGCCAGCTCACCCGGACTTCAAGAGACCCAGTACTTC
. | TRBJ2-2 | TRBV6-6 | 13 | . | CASGPILNRELFF | TGTGCCAGCGGCCCCATTTTGAACCGGGAGCTGTTTTTT
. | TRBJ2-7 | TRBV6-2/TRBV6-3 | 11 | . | CASSFYPEQYF | TGTGCCAGCAGTTTCTACCCAGAGCAGTACTTC
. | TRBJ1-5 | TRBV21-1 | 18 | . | CASSQGRAGENANQPQHF | TGTGCCAGCAGCCAAGGTAGGGCAGGGGAGAATGCCAATCAGCCCCAGCATTTT
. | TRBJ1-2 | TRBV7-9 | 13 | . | CASSLEQSYGYTF | TGTGCCAGCAGCTTGGAACAATCCTATGGCTACACCTTC
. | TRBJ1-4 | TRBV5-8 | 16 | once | CASSPRTATTNEKLFF | TGTGCCAGCAGCCCTCGGACAGCGACAACTAATGAAAAACTGTTTTTT
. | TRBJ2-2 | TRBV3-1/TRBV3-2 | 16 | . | CASSQRGRANTGELFF | TGTGCCAGCAGCCAAAGGGGTAGGGCGAACACCGGGGAGCTGTTTTTT
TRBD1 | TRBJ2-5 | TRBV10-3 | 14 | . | CAAAPGQGQETQYF | TGTGCCGCGGCTCCGGGACAGGGGCAAGAGACCCAGTACTTC
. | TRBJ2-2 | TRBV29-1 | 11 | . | CSTWNTGELFF | TGCAGCACTTGGAACACCGGGGAGCTGTTTTTT
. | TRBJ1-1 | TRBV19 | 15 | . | CASSILSGTFTEAFF | TGTGCCAGTAGTATTCTTTCCGGGACATTCACTGAAGCTTTCTTT
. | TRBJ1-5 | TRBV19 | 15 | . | CASSIGGGRNQPQHF | TGTGCCAGTAGTATAGGAGGGGGACGGAATCAGCCCCAGCATTTT
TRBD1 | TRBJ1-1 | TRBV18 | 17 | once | CASSISPTGGMYTEAFF | TGTGCCAGCTCAATCAGTCCGACAGGGGGTATGTACACTGAAGCTTTCTTT
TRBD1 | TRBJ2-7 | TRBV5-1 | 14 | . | CASSLGQGPREQYF | TGCGCCAGCAGCTTGGGACAGGGACCCCGCGAGCAGTACTTC
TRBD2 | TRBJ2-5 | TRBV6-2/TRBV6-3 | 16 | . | CASSYGRVGGRETQYF | TGTGCCAGCAGTTACGGCCGTGTCGGGGGGAGGGAGACCCAGTACTTC
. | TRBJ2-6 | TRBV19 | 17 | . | CASSIMGPGAGANVLTF | TGTGCCAGTAGTATAATGGGTCCGGGAGCTGGGGCCAACGTCCTGACTTTC
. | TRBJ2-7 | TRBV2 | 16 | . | CASSEGIRSGSYEQYF | TGTGCCAGCAGTGAAGGAATCAGATCGGGCTCCTACGAGCAGTACTTC
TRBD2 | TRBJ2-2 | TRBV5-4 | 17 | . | CASSSGLAGGGTGELFF | TGTGCCAGCAGCTCCGGGCTAGCGGGAGGAGGCACCGGGGAGCTGTTTTTT
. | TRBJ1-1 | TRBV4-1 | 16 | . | CASSQGLRAHGTEAFF | TGCGCCAGCAGCCAAGGGCTAAGGGCTCATGGGACTGAAGCTTTCTTT
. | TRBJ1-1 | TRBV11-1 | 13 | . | CASSPSIFTEAFF | TGTGCCAGCAGCCCGTCTATATTTACTGAAGCTTTCTTT
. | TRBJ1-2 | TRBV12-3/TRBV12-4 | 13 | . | CASSFRTNDGYTF | TGTGCCAGCAGTTTCCGGACAAACGATGGCTACACCTTC
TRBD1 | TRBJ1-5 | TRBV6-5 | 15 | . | CASNQDRGSNQPQHF | TGTGCCAGCAATCAAGACAGGGGAAGCAATCAGCCCCAGCATTTT
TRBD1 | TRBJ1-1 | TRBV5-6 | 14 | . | CASSALQGSTEAFF | TGTGCCAGCAGCGCCTTACAGGGGAGCACTGAAGCTTTCTTT
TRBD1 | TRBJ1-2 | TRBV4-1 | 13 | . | CASSLTGDYGYTF | TGCGCCAGCAGCCTTACAGGGGACTATGGCTACACCTTC
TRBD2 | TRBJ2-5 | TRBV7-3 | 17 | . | CASSIGLAGGGQETQYF | TGTGCCAGCAGCATCGGACTAGCGGGAGGGGGACAAGAGACCCAGTACTTC
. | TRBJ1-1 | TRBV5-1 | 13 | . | CASSLARVTEAFF | TGCGCCAGCAGCTTGGCACGGGTCACTGAAGCTTTCTTT
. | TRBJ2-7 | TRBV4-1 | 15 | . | CASSQETVSSYEQYF | TGCGCCAGCAGCCAAGAGACAGTTAGCTCCTACGAGCAGTACTTC
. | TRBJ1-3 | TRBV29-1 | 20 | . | CSARWTGGYLLLNSGNTIYF | TGCAGCGCACGGTGGACGGGCGGCTATCTCCTACTCAACTCTGGAAACACCATATATTTT